The sequence of this T cell receptor beta chain was determined in a study of early T cells in non-severe SARS-CoV-2 infection. About the research overall: Sequenced material consisted of bulk RNA (from unsorted whole blood), and chains were unpaired.

V lost 6 bases to trimming and J lost 8 bases, with 10 bases between them. The CDR3 is 11 residues long. In this sample, this clonotype turned up many times. MiXCR, run by TCRdb on the 5' RACE reads, gives a single entry per CDR3 protein. This sample has over 85,000 distinct CDR3 sequences; under 15% occur once, and the top ten carry 5.5% to 7%. Sequencing input: whole blood. The chain has TRBV12-3 or TRBV12-4 and TRBJ1-1; unclear D gene. This TCR was recovered from an adult who was a healthcare worker with PCR-confirmed SARS-CoV-2 infection or an uninfected control (not recorded which). This CDR3 is CASSVTKEAFF. The CDR3 bases are TGTGCCAGCAGCGTTACGAAGGAAGCTTTCTTT.